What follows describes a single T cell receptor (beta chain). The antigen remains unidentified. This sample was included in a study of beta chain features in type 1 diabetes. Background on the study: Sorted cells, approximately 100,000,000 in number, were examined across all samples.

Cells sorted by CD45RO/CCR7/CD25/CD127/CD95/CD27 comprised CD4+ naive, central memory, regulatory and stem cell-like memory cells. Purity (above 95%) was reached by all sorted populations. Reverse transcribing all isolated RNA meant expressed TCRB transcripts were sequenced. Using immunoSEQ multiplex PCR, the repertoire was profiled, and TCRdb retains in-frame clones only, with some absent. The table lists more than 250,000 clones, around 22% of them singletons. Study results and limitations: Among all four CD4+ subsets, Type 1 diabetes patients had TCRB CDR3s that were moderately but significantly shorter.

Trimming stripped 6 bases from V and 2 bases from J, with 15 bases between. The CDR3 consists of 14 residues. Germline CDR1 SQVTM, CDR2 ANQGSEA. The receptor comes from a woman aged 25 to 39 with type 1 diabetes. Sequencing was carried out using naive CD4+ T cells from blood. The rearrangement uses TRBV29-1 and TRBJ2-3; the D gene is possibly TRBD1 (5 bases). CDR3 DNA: TGCAGCGTCCCTAGGTGGGGCCTCACAGATACGCAGTATTTT. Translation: CSVPRWGLTDTQYF.